These T cell receptor beta chains were read from a single sample in a study of blood T cells in healthy people across ages. TCRdb passed the 5' RACE reads through MiXCR, listing each CDR3 protein once. This table holds more than 750,000 distinct CDR3 sequences, about 27% found once. These data also featured in a second study, about T cells of mothers and their children.

Sequencing input: blood. These receptors were collected from a woman between 40 and 55 years old in good health. Each CDR3 is given with its conserved first and last residue. A D gene is named only where the DNA matches it firmly. The size entry is marked missing in some rows and otherwise reads once, few, many or a size class.

few TRBJ2-5 14 TRBV29-1 - CSVEGGRVYETQYF TGCAGCGTTGAAGGAGGCAGGGTTTACGAGACCCAGTACTTC
few TRBJ2-2 15 TRBV6-5 TRBD1 CASSFRGLSTGELFF TGTGCCAGCAGTTTTAGGGGGCTGAGCACCGGGGAGCTGTTTTTT
many TRBJ1-2 12 TRBV30 TRBD1 CAWTTGGYGYTF TGTGCCTGGACTACAGGGGGCTATGGCTACACCTTC
- TRBJ2-4 16 TRBV9 - CASGVAGGLAKNIQYF TGTGCCAGTGGCGTAGCAGGGGGGCTGGCCAAAAACATTCAGTACTTC
few TRBJ2-7 12 TRBV7-2 - CASSHRAREQYF TGTGCCAGCAGCCACAGGGCACGGGAGCAGTACTTC
many TRBJ2-7 15 TRBV7-6 - CASSPTAGKGYEQYF TGTGCCAGCAGCCCAACCGCGGGCAAAGGATACGAGCAGTACTTC
many TRBJ2-1 15 TRBV7-3 TRBD2 CASSPLAGVHNEQFF TGTGCCAGCAGCCCACTAGCGGGGGTGCACAATGAGCAGTTCTTC
- TRBJ1-1 13 TRBV25-1 - CASRAVIWGEAFF TGTGCCAGCAGAGCCGTCATTTGGGGGGAAGCTTTCTTT
few TRBJ2-7 16 TRBV6-2/TRBV6-3 - CASSTPGGQDSYEQYF TGTGCCAGCAGTACCCCCGGGGGCCAAGATTCCTACGAGCAGTACTTC
- TRBJ2-3 16 TRBV11-2 - CASSLGAGVTTDTQYF TGTGCCAGCAGCTTAGGAGCCGGTGTTACGACAGATACGCAGTATTTT
many TRBJ1-5 15 TRBV7-2 - CASSLAGLSNQPQHF TGTGCCAGCAGCTTAGCTGGGCTTAGCAATCAGCCCCAGCATTTT
few TRBJ2-5 14 TRBV25-1 - CASRAAGSVETQYF TGTGCCAGCAGGGCGGCAGGGTCTGTGGAGACCCAGTACTTC
- TRBJ2-3 13 TRBV6-5 - CASSYGNSNTQYF TGTGCCAGCAGTTACGGGAACTCAAATACGCAGTATTTT
many TRBJ1-5 15 TRBV7-2 TRBD1 CASSEGQSRNQPQHF TGTGCCAGCAGCGAGGGACAGTCTAGAAATCAGCCCCAGCATTTT
- TRBJ1-5 14 TRBV12-3/TRBV12-4 - CASSSAGGGQPQHF TGTGCCAGCAGTTCTGCGGGGGGAGGTCAGCCCCAGCATTTT
many TRBJ2-4 15 TRBV12-3/TRBV12-4 TRBD1 CASSPYDRGGNIQYF TGTGCCAGCAGCCCTTATGACAGGGGAGGTAACATTCAGTACTTC
few TRBJ1-5 14 TRBV7-2 - CASSLERRGQPQHF TGTGCCAGCAGCTTAGAGAGGAGGGGTCAGCCCCAGCATTTT
few TRBJ1-6 15 TRBV25-1 - CASSELGGGHSPLHF TGTGCCAGCAGTGAATTGGGGGGAGGCCATTCACCCCTCCACTTT
- TRBJ2-5 15 TRBV20-1 TRBD1 CSARGAGGMGETQYF TGCAGTGCTAGAGGAGCAGGGGGCATGGGAGAGACCCAGTACTTC
- TRBJ2-3 16 TRBV6-1 - CASSEAVGVGADTQYF TGTGCCAGCAGTGAGGCGGTAGGGGTGGGGGCAGATACGCAGTATTTT
many TRBJ2-5 14 TRBV29-1 - CSVSYPGTQRTQYF TGCAGCGTTTCCTATCCCGGGACCCAGAGGACCCAGTACTTC
- TRBJ1-2 13 TRBV28 - CASVKLPNYGYTF TGTGCCAGCGTTAAGTTGCCCAACTATGGCTACACCTTC
- TRBJ2-2 17 TRBV15 - CATSSTIQGWNTGELFF TGTGCCACCAGCAGCACCATCCAGGGATGGAACACCGGGGAGCTGTTTTTT
many TRBJ1-2 11 TRBV29-1 TRBD1 CSVHRGYGYTF TGCAGCGTCCACAGGGGCTATGGCTACACCTTC
few TRBJ1-1 16 TRBV7-8 - CASSLGTARSGTEAFF TGTGCCAGCAGCTTAGGGACAGCAAGATCGGGGACTGAAGCTTTCTTT
- TRBJ2-1 13 TRBV7-2 - CASSFSNYNEQFF TGTGCCAGCAGCTTCTCCAATTACAATGAGCAGTTCTTC
- TRBJ1-5 13 TRBV10-3 - CAISGTDNQPQHF TGTGCCATCAGTGGTACGGACAATCAGCCCCAGCATTTT
many TRBJ2-6 18 TRBV24-1 - CATSETGTGPSGANVLTF TGTGCCACCAGTGAGACCGGGACGGGGCCTTCTGGGGCCAACGTCCTGACTTTC
few TRBJ1-4 18 TRBV3-1 - CASSQGGGQTATNEKLFF TGTGCCAGCAGCCAAGGTGGTGGCCAAACGGCAACTAATGAAAAACTGTTTTTT
- TRBJ2-5 15 TRBV5-1 - CASSLNQGAAETQYF TGCGCCAGCAGCTTGAACCAAGGGGCGGCGGAGACCCAGTACTTC
few TRBJ1-5 13 TRBV20-1 - CSGLGDSNQPQHF TGCAGTGGGCTTGGGGACAGCAATCAGCCCCAGCATTTT
- TRBJ2-7 17 TRBV7-8 - CVSSLVPLGRIACEQYF TGTGTCAGCAGCTTAGTCCCATTAGGCCGAATCGCCTGCGAGCAGTACTTC
- TRBJ1-2 16 TRBV27 - CASSLSITGPVYGYTF TGTGCCAGCAGTTTATCGATAACAGGGCCTGTCTATGGCTACACCTTC
few TRBJ2-3 14 TRBV10-2 - CASSESQYTDTQYF TGCGCCAGCAGTGAGTCACAGTACACAGATACGCAGTATTTT
- TRBJ1-2 13 TRBV2 - CASGQETNYGYTF TGTGCCAGCGGGCAGGAGACTAACTATGGCTACACCTTC
many TRBJ1-5 15 TRBV6-5 TRBD1 CASSPDRGGNQPQHF TGTGCCAGCAGTCCCGACAGGGGGGGAAATCAGCCCCAGCATTTT
- TRBJ2-1 13 TRBV20-1 - CSAPLGPYNEQFF TGCAGTGCTCCCTTGGGTCCCTACAATGAGCAGTTCTTC
few TRBJ1-1 16 TRBV14 - CASSQDGPGADTEAFF TGTGCCAGCAGCCAAGATGGGCCAGGGGCGGACACTGAAGCTTTCTTT
many TRBJ2-5 14 TRBV12-3/TRBV12-4 - CASSQGERQETQYF TGTGCCAGCAGTCAAGGGGAGCGCCAAGAGACCCAGTACTTC
many TRBJ2-5 13 TRBV5-1 - CASSAEVGETQYF TGCGCCAGCAGCGCCGAGGTGGGGGAGACCCAGTACTTC
medium-sized TRBJ2-7 14 TRBV7-2 TRBD2 CASSFGTSSYEQYF TGTGCCAGCAGTTTCGGGACTAGCTCCTACGAGCAGTACTTC